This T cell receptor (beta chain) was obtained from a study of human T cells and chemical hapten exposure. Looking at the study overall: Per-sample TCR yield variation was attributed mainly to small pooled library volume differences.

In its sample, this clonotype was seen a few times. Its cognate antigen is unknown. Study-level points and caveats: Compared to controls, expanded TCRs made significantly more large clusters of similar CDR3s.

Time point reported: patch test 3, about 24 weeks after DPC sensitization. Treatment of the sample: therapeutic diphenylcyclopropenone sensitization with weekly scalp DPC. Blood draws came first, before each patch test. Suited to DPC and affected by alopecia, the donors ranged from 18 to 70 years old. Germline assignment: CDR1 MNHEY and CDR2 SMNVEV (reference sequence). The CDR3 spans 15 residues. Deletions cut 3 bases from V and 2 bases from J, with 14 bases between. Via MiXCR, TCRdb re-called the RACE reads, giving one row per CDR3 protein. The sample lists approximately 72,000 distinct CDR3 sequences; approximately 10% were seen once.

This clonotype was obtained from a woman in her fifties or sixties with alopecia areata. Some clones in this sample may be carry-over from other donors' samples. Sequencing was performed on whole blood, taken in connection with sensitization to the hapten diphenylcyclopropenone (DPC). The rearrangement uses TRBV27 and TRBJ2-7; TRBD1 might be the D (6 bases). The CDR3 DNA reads TGTGCCAGCAGTTTTAGCCCAGGGGTGACCTACGAGCAGTACTTC. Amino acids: CASSFSPGVTYEQYF.